One and the same sample provided the 15 T cell receptor beta chains below, sequenced in a study of OX40 agonist ivuxolimab in advanced cancers. Sequencing was performed with immunoSEQ multiplex PCR; in TCRdb, only in-frame clones are kept and a portion is missing. The table records over 85,000 clones, approximately 87% of them present only once. The input for sequencing was CD4+ or CD8+ T cells sorted from blood, taken in a trial of the OX40 agonist ivuxolimab. Source of these receptors: an adult with an advanced solid tumor such as melanoma, head and neck, liver or kidney cancer.

The rearrangement joins TRBV30 to TRBJ1-1; tentatively, D is TRBD1 (6 bases). Germline V CDR1 and CDR2: GTSNPN, SVGIG (reference sequence). Trimming removed 7 bases from V and 7 bases from J, with 10 bases in between. The CDR3 extends over 10 amino acids. The DNA for the CDR3 is TGTGCCTCCGGACAGCTTGAAGCTTTCTTT. It codes for CASGQLEAFF.

The rearrangement links TRBV19 to TRBJ1-1; D gene unclear. The CDR3 has 14 residues. Between the trimmed V and J ends, which lost 6 bases and 0 bases, there was a span of 11 bases. Germline V gives CDR1 LNHDA, CDR2 SQIVND (reference sequence). CDR3 in amino acids: CASSSSSLNTEAFF. Written as DNA, the CDR3 is TGTGCCAGTAGCTCAAGCAGCTTGAACACTGAAGCTTTCTTT. The full variable domain, with the rest looked up from reference TRBV19 and TRBJ1-1, is DGGITQSPKYLFRKEGQNVTLSCEQNLNHDAMYWYRQDPGQGLRLIYYSQIVNDFQKGDIAEGYSVSREKKESFPLTVTSAQKNPTAFYLCASSSSSLNTEAFFGQGTRLTVV.

This clone was seen more than once but under ten times. The chain employs TRBV6-5 and TRBJ1-1; D unclear. This CDR3 spans 14 amino acids. V lost 0 bases and J lost 4, with 9 bases in between. Germline V gives CDR1 MNHEY, CDR2 SVGAGI. The CDR3 DNA is TGTGCCAGCAGTTACTCGAGGGTCAGCACTGAAGCTTTCTTT. Amino acids: CASSYSRVSTEAFF.

The chain links TRBV5-1 to TRBJ1-2; TRBD1 is a possible D gene (6 bases). The germline V gene has CDR1 SGHRS and CDR2 YFSETQ. The CDR3 length is 13 residues. The V end was cut by 4 bases, the J end by 7 bases, with 14 bases between. CDR3 nucleotides: TGCGCCAGCAGCCCCGGGACACTCGGTGGCTACACCTTC. Protein product: CASSPGTLGGYTF.

By sample fraction, this clone is medium-sized. CDR3 nucleotide sequence: TGCGCCAGCAGCCTCCCCTCGGCCTCAGGAAACACCATATATTTT. Its translation: CASSLPSASGNTIYF. V and J are TRBV4-1 and TRBJ1-3, with unresolved D. The CDR3 runs to 15 residues. Trimming shortened V by 4 bases and J by 4 bases, and 14 bases separated the two germline ends. The V gene's germline CDR1 is MGHRA and CDR2 YSYEKL.

The chain has TRBV7-9 and TRBJ1-2; 7 bases map to TRBD1. CDR3 length: 13 residues. Germline V gene lookup returns CDR1 SEHNR and CDR2 FQNEAQ (reference sequence). The J segment lost 7 bases and the V segment lost 5 bases, leaving 7 bases of the junction unmatched. The CDR3 spells CASSPGQAGGYTF. The CDR3 region has the DNA TGTGCCAGCAGCCCCGGACAGGCGGGTGGCTACACCTTC.

The chain carries TRBV5-4 and TRBJ2-7; D not certain. This CDR3 is built from 12 residues. Deletions cut 5 bases from V and 3 bases from J, with 9 bases between. CDR1 SGHNT and CDR2 YYREEE come from the germline V gene (reference sequence). CDR3 DNA sequence: TGTGCCAGCAGTTTGACGGGCTACGAGCAGTACTTC. Translating it yields CASSLTGYEQYF.

The chain combines TRBV5-4 with TRBJ1-4, with a weak D call TRBD1 (6 bases). Trimming pared 3 bases from V and 4 bases from J, leaving 13 bases between. This CDR3 has 15 residues. CDR1 SGHNT and CDR2 YYREEE come from the germline V gene (reference sequence). CDR3 bases: TGTGCCAGCAGCTCAACGGGGGCCGGTAATGAAAAACTGTTTTTT. Encoded protein: CASSSTGAGNEKLFF.

The chain couples TRBV7-9 to TRBJ1-1; D unclear. CDR3 length equals 13 residues. The V end lost 4 bases, the J end lost 1 base, and 7 bases lay between the germline ends. The germline gives CDR1 SEHNR, CDR2 FQNEAQ (reference sequence). CDR3 sequence: CASSYEGNTEAFF. Here the CDR3 DNA reads TGTGCCAGCAGCTATGAGGGGAACACTGAAGCTTTCTTT.

The rearrangement links TRBV5-1 to TRBJ2-3; D is undetermined. The germline V and J ends were trimmed by 6 bases and 2 bases, with 7 bases remaining between them. Germline V lookup: CDR1 SGHRS, CDR2 YFSETQ. The CDR3 contains 12 residues. CDR3 DNA: TGCGCCAGCACGGGCGCCACAGATACGCAGTATTTT. Translating it yields CASTGATDTQYF. The full variable domain, rest sourced from reference TRBV5-1 and TRBJ2-3, is KAGVTQTPRYLIKTRGQQVTLSCSPISGHRSVSWYQQTPGQGLQFLFEYFSETQRNKGNFPGRFSGRQFSNSRSEMNVSTLELGDSALYLCASTGATDTQYFGPGTRLTVL.

The chain has TRBV18 and TRBJ2-5; D is undetermined. Germline values: CDR1 KGHSH, CDR2 LQKENI. The CDR3 contains 15 residues. The ends were cut back, 4 bases at V and 4 bases at J, with 16 bases in the middle. The CDR3 here is CASSLSLNLGETQYF. The CDR3 DNA is TGTGCCAGCTCACTGTCGTTAAACCTGGGAGAGACCCAGTACTTC.

This clone appeared once. The gene calls are TRBV7-2 and TRBJ1-2, with D uncertain. Deletions cut 5 bases from V and 3 bases from J, with 10 bases between. The germline CDR1 and CDR2 sequences are SGHTA and FQGNSA. CDR3 size: 13 residues. The CDR3 nucleotides are TGTGCCAGCAGCCCTGGACGGCACTATGGCTACACCTTC. This sequence encodes CASSPGRHYGYTF.

The CDR3, as DNA: TGCGCCAGCAGCTCCCCACAGGGTACCTACGAGCAGTACTTC. Its protein is CASSSPQGTYEQYF. The genes are TRBV4-1 and TRBJ2-7, with D possibly matching TRBD1 (6 bases). Germline V gives CDR1 MGHRA, CDR2 YSYEKL. CDR3 size: 14 residues. Trimming cost V 5 bases and J 2 bases, with 13 bases left between them.

This clone occurred a few times. The genes are TRBV9 and TRBJ1-1; D is ambiguous. This CDR3 has 16 amino acids. Germline loops: CDR1 SGDLS, CDR2 YYNGEE. V was cut by 3 bases and J by 0 bases, with 15 bases left in between. The CDR3 DNA sequence: TGTGCCAGCAGCGCAAGCCCCCGACAACTGAACACTGAAGCTTTCTTT. The encoded protein is CASSASPRQLNTEAFF.

The rearrangement uses TRBV19 and TRBJ2-7; no firm D call. This CDR3 comprises 13 residues. Germline loops: CDR1 LNHDA, CDR2 SQIVND (reference sequence). The V end lost 4 bases, the J end lost 2 bases, and 9 bases lay between the germline ends. The CDR3 loop is CASSTRMTYEQYF. CDR3 sequence (DNA): TGTGCCAGTAGTACCCGGATGACCTACGAGCAGTACTTC.